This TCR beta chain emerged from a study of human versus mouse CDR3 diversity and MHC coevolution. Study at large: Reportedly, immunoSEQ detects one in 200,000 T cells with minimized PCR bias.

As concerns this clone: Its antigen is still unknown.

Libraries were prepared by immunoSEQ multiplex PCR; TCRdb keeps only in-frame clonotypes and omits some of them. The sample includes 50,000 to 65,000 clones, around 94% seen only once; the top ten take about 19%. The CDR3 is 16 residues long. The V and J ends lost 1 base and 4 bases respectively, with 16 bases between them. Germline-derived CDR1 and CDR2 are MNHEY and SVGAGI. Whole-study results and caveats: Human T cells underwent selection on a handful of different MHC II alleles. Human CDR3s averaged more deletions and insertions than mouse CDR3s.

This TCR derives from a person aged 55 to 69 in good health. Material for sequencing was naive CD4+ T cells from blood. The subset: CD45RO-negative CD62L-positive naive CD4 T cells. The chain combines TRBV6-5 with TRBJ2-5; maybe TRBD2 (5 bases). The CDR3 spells CASSYYNGGSGETQYF. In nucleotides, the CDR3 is TGTGCCAGCAGTTACTATAACGGAGGTTCGGGAGAGACCCAGTACTTC.